This T cell receptor (beta chain) stems from a study of T cells in Graves' hyperthyroidism and ophthalmopathy. General observations from the study: Most clonotypes expanded in thyroid above 0.001 were likewise present in blood.

RNA transcripts provided the source from which TCR beta CDR3 regions were amplified. A set of HTBI primers served as the primers for a first-round RT-PCR of the TCR CDR3. TCRdb reprocessed the multiplex PCR reads via MiXCR and lists one record per CDR3 protein. The sample holds over 650,000 distinct CDR3 sequences, about 17% seen once. The CDR3 covers 12 residues. Trimming cost V 4 bases and J 4 bases, with 7 bases left between them. CDR1 and CDR2 from the germline V gene are DFQATT and SNEGSKA (reference sequence). Newly diagnosed hyperthyroidism patients aged 18 to 65 years had disease lasting under 2 months. Extraction of PBMCs used roughly 9.6 ml of fresh peripheral blood. This clonotype was counted only a few times. Antigen unknown.

The receptor was isolated from a man aged 18 to 30 with Graves' hyperthyroidism. The sample consisted of blood. The chain recombines TRBV20-1 with TRBJ1-4; no definite D call. DNA of the CDR3: TGCAGTGCTATAGGCCTTAATGAAAAACTGTTTTTT. Its protein product is CSAIGLNEKLFF.